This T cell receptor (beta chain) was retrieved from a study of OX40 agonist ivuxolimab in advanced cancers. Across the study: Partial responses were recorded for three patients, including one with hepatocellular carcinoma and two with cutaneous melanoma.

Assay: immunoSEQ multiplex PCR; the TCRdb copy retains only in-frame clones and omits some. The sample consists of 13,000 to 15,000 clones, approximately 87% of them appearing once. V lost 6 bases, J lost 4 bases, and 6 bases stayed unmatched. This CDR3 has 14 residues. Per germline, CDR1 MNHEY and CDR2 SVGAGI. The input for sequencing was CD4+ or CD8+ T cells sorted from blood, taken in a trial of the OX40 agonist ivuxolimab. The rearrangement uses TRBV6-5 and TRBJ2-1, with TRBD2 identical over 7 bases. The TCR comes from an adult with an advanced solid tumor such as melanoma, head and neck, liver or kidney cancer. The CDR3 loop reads CASSPGGFYNEQFF. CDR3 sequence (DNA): TGTGCCAGCAGCCCGGGAGGATTTTACAATGAGCAGTTCTTC.